These T cell receptor beta chains were read from a single sample in a study of cytotoxic CD8 clonotypes in ibrutinib-treated CLL. Clones were sequenced by immunoSEQ multiplex PCR, and TCRdb holds only the in-frame ones, with some missing. This table holds hundreds of thousands of clones, around 66% found once. The source was PBMCs, collected after 36 months of ibrutinib treatment. The receptors were gathered from a human donor with chronic lymphocytic leukemia. CDR3s include the opening cysteine and the closing phenylalanine or tryptophan. Each record gives: D gene, clone size, J gene, V gene, CDR3 protein, CDR3 DNA. A D gene is named only where the DNA matches it firmly. Expanded clones get a size class; other rows say once, few or many, or leave the size out.

TRBD2 | - | TRBJ2-7 | TRBV7-2 | CASSPAGGGAFEQYF | TGTGCCAGCAGCCCGGCGGGGGGAGGTGCTTTCGAGCAGTACTTC
- | - | TRBJ1-2 | TRBV2 | CASIRGTGNYGYTF | TGTGCCAGCATCCGGGGGACGGGGAACTATGGCTACACCTTC
TRBD1 | - | TRBJ2-3 | TRBV7-3 | CASSLWTGGPDTQYF | TGTGCCAGCAGCTTATGGACAGGGGGCCCAGATACGCAGTATTTT
TRBD2 | - | TRBJ2-3 | TRBV6-5 | CASSYLAGGSTDTQYF | TGTGCCAGCAGTTACTTAGCGGGAGGAAGCACAGATACGCAGTATTTT
TRBD1 | few | TRBJ1-1 | TRBV29-1 | CSVEGTGGTEAFF | TGCAGCGTTGAAGGGACAGGGGGCACTGAAGCTTTCTTT
- | - | TRBJ1-2 | TRBV6-1 | CASGNTPRGYTF | TGTGCCAGCGGGAATACCCCCCGTGGCTACACCTTC
- | - | TRBJ1-5 | TRBV5-1 | CASSLALNQPQHF | TGCGCCAGCAGCTTGGCCCTGAATCAGCCCCAGCATTTT
- | - | TRBJ2-5 | TRBV29-1 | CSADTYQETQYF | TGCAGCGCGGACACCTACCAAGAGACCCAGTACTTC
TRBD2 | few | TRBJ2-1 | TRBV7-3 | CASSPGTSVYNEQFF | TGTGCCAGCAGCCCCGGGACTAGCGTCTACAATGAGCAGTTCTTC
- | - | TRBJ1-1 | TRBV7-2 | CASSFWGRPGTMNTEAFF | TGTGCCAGCAGCTTTTGGGGGCGACCCGGCACCATGAACACTGAAGCTTTCTTT
TRBD2 | - | TRBJ2-1 | TRBV5-1 | CASSLVLAGYNEQFF | TGCGCCAGCAGCTTGGTTCTAGCGGGGTACAATGAGCAGTTCTTC
- | - | TRBJ2-3 | TRBV6-1 | CASSKRGSTDTQYF | TGTGCCAGCAGTAAACGGGGAAGCACAGATACGCAGTATTTT
- | - | TRBJ2-7 | TRBV9 | CASSVASDAAEQYF | TGTGCCAGCAGCGTAGCGTCGGACGCGGCCGAGCAGTACTTC
- | - | TRBJ1-1 | TRBV7-9 | CASSLDWGHATTEAFF | TGTGCCAGCAGCTTGGATTGGGGGCATGCCACCACTGAAGCTTTCTTT
- | once | TRBJ1-2 | TRBV29-1 | CSVEDLTYGYTF | TGCAGCGTTGAAGATTTAACCTATGGCTACACCTTC
- | few | TRBJ1-2 | TRBV6-4 | CASSRTVAFYGYTF | TGTGCCAGCAGTCGAACAGTAGCCTTCTATGGCTACACCTTC
TRBD1 | - | TRBJ2-2 | TRBV5-1 | CASSLRTGVVGELFF | TGCGCCAGCAGCTTGCGGACAGGGGTGGTCGGGGAGCTGTTTTTT
- | - | TRBJ2-1 | TRBV27 | CASSSEGEGRNEQFF | TGTGCCAGCAGTTCAGAGGGGGAGGGCCGCAATGAGCAGTTCTTC
- | - | TRBJ1-6 | TRBV11-2 | CASSFGRQPLHF | TGTGCCAGCAGCTTCGGTCGCCAACCCCTCCACTTT
- | - | TRBJ1-2 | TRBV14 | CASSRAGKLDYGYTF | TGTGCCAGCAGCCGGGCGGGTAAATTGGACTATGGCTACACCTTC
TRBD1 | - | TRBJ1-4 | TRBV2 | CASSMDRGKNEKLFF | TGTGCCAGCAGCATGGACAGGGGGAAAAATGAAAAACTGTTTTTT
TRBD2 | - | TRBJ2-1 | TRBV18 | CASSPVAGEDEQFF | TGTGCCAGCTCACCGGTAGCGGGCGAGGATGAGCAGTTCTTC
- | - | TRBJ2-3 | TRBV29-1 | CSVNQGLSRDTQYF | TGCAGCGTGAATCAGGGGCTCTCTCGGGATACGCAGTATTTT
- | - | TRBJ2-7 | TRBV6-6 | CASSRRRERSYEQYF | TGTGCCAGCAGCCGTCGGAGGGAGCGATCCTACGAGCAGTACTTC
- | - | TRBJ1-1 | TRBV21-1 | CASSKWRDPGRGTEAFF | TGTGCCAGCAGCAAATGGAGGGACCCCGGGAGGGGCACTGAAGCTTTCTTT
TRBD1 | - | TRBJ1-3 | TRBV5-5 | CASSLRGQGIFGNTIYF | TGTGCCAGCAGCTTGAGAGGACAGGGCATTTTCGGAAACACCATATATTTT
- | - | TRBJ2-2 | TRBV2 | CASRRDFNTGELFF | TGTGCCAGCAGGAGGGACTTTAACACCGGGGAGCTGTTTTTT
- | once | TRBJ2-1 | TRBV6-5 | CAGPPVYNEQFF | TGTGCCGGACCTCCAGTTTACAATGAGCAGTTCTTC
TRBD1 | few | TRBJ2-1 | TRBV18 | CASSPRQGSSDEQFF | TGTGCCAGCTCACCCCGACAGGGAAGTAGCGATGAGCAGTTCTTC
- | - | TRBJ1-1 | TRBV5-1 | CASTTRGLMNTEAFF | TGCGCCAGCACGACCCGGGGCCTCATGAACACTGAAGCTTTCTTT
TRBD2 | - | TRBJ2-3 | TRBV4-3 | CASSQEGLAGGTDTQYF | TGCGCCAGCAGCCAAGAAGGACTAGCGGGAGGCACAGATACGCAGTATTTT
TRBD1 | - | TRBJ2-7 | TRBV10-2 | CASQDRSSYEQYF | TGCGCCAGCCAGGACAGGAGCTCCTACGAGCAGTACTTC
TRBD1 | - | TRBJ2-7 | TRBV6-1 | CATTGDGNYEQYF | TGTGCCACGACAGGGGATGGGAATTACGAGCAGTACTTC
TRBD1 | - | TRBJ2-1 | TRBV2 | CASRSWLRGQLF | TGTGCCAGCAGGAGTTGGCTGAGGGGGCAGCTCTTC
- | - | TRBJ2-3 | TRBV2 | CASSEAPGRSSSTDTQYF | TGTGCCAGCAGTGAAGCGCCTGGACGATCCTCTAGCACAGATACGCAGTATTTT
TRBD2 | - | TRBJ2-7 | TRBV28 | CASTSPPGRAWLTDEQYF | TGTGCCAGCACCTCCCCCCCCGGGAGGGCCTGGTTGACGGACGAGCAGTACTTC
- | - | TRBJ1-1 | TRBV6-5 | CASKTRRGHTEAFF | TGTGCCAGCAAGACACGCAGGGGCCACACTGAAGCTTTCTTT
- | - | TRBJ1-5 | TRBV5-6 | CASSFSTEGNQPQHF | TGTGCCAGCAGCTTTTCCACGGAGGGCAATCAGCCCCAGCATTTT
- | - | TRBJ2-1 | TRBV11-3 | CASSFSHNEQFF | TGTGCCAGCAGCTTTTCTCACAATGAGCAGTTCTTC
TRBD1 | - | TRBJ1-2 | TRBV6-1 | CASRDRATNYGYTF | TGTGCCAGCAGGGACAGGGCAACTAACTATGGCTACACCTTC
- | - | TRBJ2-7 | TRBV6-1 | CASSLGRSSYEQYF | TGTGCCAGCAGTCTCGGGCGGAGCTCCTACGAGCAGTACTTC
TRBD1 | few | TRBJ2-7 | TRBV19 | CASSSTGGFDEQYF | TGTGCCAGTAGCTCGACAGGGGGCTTTGACGAGCAGTACTTC
- | - | TRBJ2-7 | TRBV15 | CATSRGRGPTYEQYF | TGTGCCACCAGCAGAGGGAGGGGCCCAACCTACGAGCAGTACTTC
- | - | TRBJ2-7 | TRBV5-1 | CASSLKSHRAEQYF | TGCGCCAGCAGCTTGAAATCCCACAGGGCCGAGCAGTACTTC
- | - | TRBJ1-6 | TRBV4-3 | CASSQATARGNSPLHF | TGCGCCAGCAGCCAAGCTACGGCGAGGGGTAATTCACCCCTCCACTTT
- | - | TRBJ2-5 | TRBV5-1 | CASSPRDRKETQYF | TGCGCCAGCAGCCCCCGCGACAGAAAAGAGACCCAGTACTTC
- | - | TRBJ1-5 | TRBV2 | CASSGRLGGNQPQHF | TGTGCCAGCAGTGGTCGTCTCGGGGGAAATCAGCCCCAGCATTTT
- | - | TRBJ1-1 | TRBV2 | CASPVGLRGDTEAFF | TGTGCCAGCCCGGTCGGGTTGCGGGGGGACACTGAAGCTTTCTTT
- | - | TRBJ1-1 | TRBV7-8 | CASSLLRAMNTEAFF | TGTGCCAGCAGCTTACTTAGGGCTATGAACACTGAAGCTTTCTTT
- | - | TRBJ2-2 | TRBV5-1 | CASSLVARTNTGELFF | TGCGCCAGCAGCTTGGTGGCCAGAACGAACACCGGGGAGCTGTTTTTT
- | few | TRBJ2-7 | TRBV19 | CASSIGGGGYEQYF | TGTGCCAGTAGTATAGGCGGCGGTGGCTACGAGCAGTACTTC
TRBD2 | - | TRBJ2-1 | TRBV5-1 | CASSLRLAGGQGNEQFF | TGCGCCAGCAGCCTTCGACTAGCGGGAGGTCAAGGCAATGAGCAGTTCTTC
- | - | TRBJ2-1 | TRBV6-6 | CASSSTQTGNEQFF | TGTGCCAGCAGTTCCACCCAGACGGGCAATGAGCAGTTCTTC
TRBD1 | - | TRBJ2-1 | TRBV27 | CASSFRTGLYNEQFF | TGTGCCAGCAGTTTTCGGACAGGGCTCTACAATGAGCAGTTCTTC
- | - | TRBJ2-7 | TRBV11-3 | CASSKSSSSYEQYF | TGTGCCAGCAGCAAAAGTTCCAGCTCCTACGAGCAGTACTTC
- | once | TRBJ1-1 | TRBV2 | CASSEVGYSEAFF | TGTGCCAGCAGTGAAGTTGGTTACAGTGAAGCTTTCTTT
TRBD1 | few | TRBJ2-2 | TRBV4-1 | CASSHGQVAGELFF | TGCGCCAGCAGCCACGGACAGGTCGCCGGGGAGCTGTTTTTT